Listed below are T cell receptor beta chains from one sample, sequenced in a study of human T cells and chemical hapten exposure. TCRdb re-analysed the RACE reads in MiXCR, keeping a single row per CDR3 protein. The data show some 79,000 distinct CDR3 sequences, 11% seen once. The starting material was whole blood, obtained in connection with sensitization to the hapten diphenylcyclopropenone (DPC). Every receptor here comes from a woman aged 45-65 years with alopecia areata. Some clones in this sample may be carry-over from other donors' samples. CDR3s include the opening cysteine and the closing phenylalanine or tryptophan. Fields, in order: CDR3 protein, CDR3 DNA, V gene, clone size, D gene, J gene. The D gene is left open where the match is weak. Part of the rows lack a size; the others show once, few, many or a class for expanded clones.

CDR3: CASSSTGTGGGELFF
DNA: TGTGCCAGCAGCTCGACCGGGACAGGGGGAGGGGAGCTGTTTTTT
V: TRBV11-2
size: NA
D: TRBD1
J: TRBJ2-2

CDR3: CASSFSRGRTGELFF
DNA: TGTGCCAGCAGCTTTTCGAGGGGGCGAACCGGGGAGCTGTTTTTT
V: TRBV7-8
size: many
D: TRBD1
J: TRBJ2-2

CDR3: CASQGTGGRGNQPQHF
DNA: TGTGCCAGCCAAGGGACAGGGGGCAGAGGGAATCAGCCCCAGCATTTT
V: TRBV25-1
size: many
D: TRBD1
J: TRBJ1-5

CDR3: CASSLEGGRGELFF
DNA: TGCGCCAGCAGCTTGGAAGGTGGGCGCGGGGAGCTGTTTTTT
V: TRBV5-1
size: few
D: NA
J: TRBJ2-2

CDR3: CASSLALAGVYNEQFF
DNA: TGTGCCAGCAGCTTAGCACTAGCGGGAGTCTACAATGAGCAGTTCTTC
V: TRBV11-3
size: many
D: TRBD2
J: TRBJ2-1

CDR3: CASSFGGEGREKLFF
DNA: TGCGCCAGCAGCTTTGGCGGAGAGGGCAGGGAAAAACTGTTTTTT
V: TRBV5-1
size: few
D: NA
J: TRBJ1-4

CDR3: CASSLAGAGTTNTGELFF
DNA: TGTGCCAGCAGCTTGGCTGGGGCCGGGACAACCAACACCGGGGAGCTGTTTTTT
V: TRBV7-2
size: many
D: NA
J: TRBJ2-2

CDR3: CASSQEGGPNYGYTF
DNA: TGCGCCAGCAGCCAAGAAGGAGGCCCTAACTATGGCTACACCTTC
V: TRBV4-3
size: NA
D: NA
J: TRBJ1-2

CDR3: CSVGLDPTREQYF
DNA: TGCAGCGTTGGCTTGGACCCTACGAGAGAGCAGTACTTC
V: TRBV29-1
size: many
D: NA
J: TRBJ2-7

CDR3: CASSVARASFETQYF
DNA: TGTGCCAGCAGCGTAGCCAGGGCTTCGTTTGAAACCCAGTACTTC
V: TRBV9
size: NA
D: NA
J: TRBJ2-5

CDR3: CASGKRGNMNEQFF
DNA: TGTGCCAGCGGGAAACGGGGGAACATGAATGAGCAGTTCTTC
V: TRBV14
size: NA
D: NA
J: TRBJ2-1

CDR3: CASSIFSGANNEQFF
DNA: TGTGCCAGTAGTATATTTAGCGGGGCGAACAATGAGCAGTTCTTC
V: TRBV19
size: many
D: TRBD2
J: TRBJ2-1

CDR3: CASSYSGGRINEQFF
DNA: TGTGCCAGCAGTTACTCAGGGGGGCGCATCAATGAGCAGTTCTTC
V: TRBV6-5
size: many
D: NA
J: TRBJ2-1

CDR3: CASSAYGTASYEQYF
DNA: TGTGCCAGCAGCGCCTACGGGACAGCGTCCTACGAGCAGTACTTC
V: TRBV9
size: many
D: TRBD1
J: TRBJ2-7

CDR3: CASSLGTSEESSYEQYF
DNA: TGTGCCAGCAGCTTGGGAACTAGCGAGGAGAGCTCCTACGAGCAGTACTTC
V: TRBV7-9
size: many
D: TRBD2
J: TRBJ2-7

CDR3: CASSVGHRVGSTGELFF
DNA: TGTGCCAGCAGCGTAGGCCACAGGGTGGGAAGCACCGGGGAGCTGTTTTTT
V: TRBV9
size: few
D: NA
J: TRBJ2-2

CDR3: CASSPRAGPDTQYF
DNA: TGTGCCAGCAGCCCCAGAGCGGGCCCAGATACGCAGTATTTT
V: TRBV7-2
size: many
D: NA
J: TRBJ2-3

CDR3: CASSIYASSTDTQYF
DNA: TGTGCCAGTAGTATTTATGCCTCTAGCACAGATACGCAGTATTTT
V: TRBV19
size: NA
D: NA
J: TRBJ2-3

CDR3: CASSPTGLTEAFF
DNA: TGTGCCAGCTCGCCGACAGGGCTCACTGAAGCTTTCTTT
V: TRBV18
size: NA
D: TRBD1
J: TRBJ1-1

CDR3: CSVEESQGEYSYEQYF
DNA: TGCAGCGTTGAAGAGAGTCAAGGGGAGTACTCCTACGAGCAGTACTTC
V: TRBV29-1
size: few
D: NA
J: TRBJ2-7

CDR3: CGIPYGYTF
DNA: TGCGGGATACCCTATGGCTACACCTTC
V: TRBV20-1
size: many
D: NA
J: TRBJ1-2

CDR3: CASRPDRGRSVSYNEQFF
DNA: TGTGCCAGCAGGCCCGACAGGGGGCGTTCAGTCTCCTACAATGAGCAGTTCTTC
V: TRBV6-5
size: many
D: TRBD1
J: TRBJ2-1

CDR3: CASSAGAREEQYF
DNA: TGTGCCAGCAGCGCGGGCGCTAGGGAAGAGCAGTACTTC
V: TRBV9
size: many
D: NA
J: TRBJ2-7

CDR3: CASSYGSVQPQHF
DNA: TGTGCCAGCAGTTACGGTAGCGTTCAGCCCCAGCATTTT
V: TRBV6-6
size: many
D: NA
J: TRBJ1-5

CDR3: CASSQEWGLAGYNEQFF
DNA: TGCGCCAGCAGCCAAGAATGGGGACTAGCGGGATACAATGAGCAGTTCTTC
V: TRBV4-1
size: many
D: TRBD2
J: TRBJ2-1

CDR3: CASSQHQGSSYEQYF
DNA: TGCGCCAGCAGCCAACATCAGGGGTCCTCCTACGAGCAGTACTTC
V: TRBV5-1
size: many
D: NA
J: TRBJ2-7

CDR3: CASLSSPAGVVGELFF
DNA: TGTGCCAGCCTCAGCAGCCCAGCGGGAGTCGTCGGGGAGCTGTTTTTT
V: TRBV5-5
size: many
D: TRBD2
J: TRBJ2-2

CDR3: CASPPGRDTGELFF
DNA: TGTGCCAGTCCTCCCGGGAGGGACACCGGGGAGCTGTTTTTT
V: TRBV6-1
size: NA
D: TRBD2
J: TRBJ2-2

CDR3: CAWAADLGETQYF
DNA: TGTGCCTGGGCGGCGGATTTAGGGGAGACCCAGTACTTC
V: TRBV30
size: NA
D: NA
J: TRBJ2-5

CDR3: CASSLPPRTVQGGKLFF
DNA: TGTGCCAGCAGCTTACCCCCCCGCACAGTCCAAGGGGGAAAACTGTTTTTT
V: TRBV7-9
size: many
D: NA
J: TRBJ1-4

CDR3: CSAKPRAPNSPLHF
DNA: TGCAGTGCTAAACCGCGGGCTCCGAATTCACCCCTCCACTTT
V: TRBV20-1
size: many
D: NA
J: TRBJ1-6

CDR3: CATRGGGSSETQYF
DNA: TGTGCCACCCGAGGAGGGGGCTCGTCGGAGACCCAGTACTTC
V: TRBV24-1
size: many
D: NA
J: TRBJ2-5

CDR3: CASIPGGDLSYEQYF
DNA: TGCGCCAGCATTCCAGGGGGCGATCTATCCTACGAGCAGTACTTC
V: TRBV10-1
size: many
D: TRBD1
J: TRBJ2-7

CDR3: CASIRDLTYNEQFF
DNA: TGTGCCAGCATCCGGGACCTAACATACAATGAGCAGTTCTTC
V: TRBV6-1
size: many
D: NA
J: TRBJ2-1

CDR3: CSARPKGTSGLETQYF
DNA: TGCAGTGCTAGACCAAAAGGGACTAGCGGGCTGGAGACCCAGTACTTC
V: TRBV20-1
size: many
D: TRBD2
J: TRBJ2-5

CDR3: CASSASGGRSNQPQHF
DNA: TGTGCCAGCAGTGCCTCAGGGGGCAGGAGCAATCAGCCCCAGCATTTT
V: TRBV2
size: NA
D: TRBD1
J: TRBJ1-5

CDR3: CASVQGGTSGRGSPYEQYF
DNA: TGTGCCAGCGTACAGGGGGGAACTAGCGGGAGAGGATCTCCCTACGAGCAGTACTTC
V: TRBV2
size: NA
D: TRBD2
J: TRBJ2-7

CDR3: CASSPNSNEQFF
DNA: TGTGCCAGCTCACCGAATAGCAATGAGCAGTTCTTC
V: TRBV18
size: NA
D: NA
J: TRBJ2-1

CDR3: CASSMPGQGAYEQYF
DNA: TGCGCCAGCAGCATGCCGGGACAGGGTGCCTACGAGCAGTACTTC
V: TRBV5-1
size: few
D: TRBD1
J: TRBJ2-7

CDR3: CASSFVGNTQYF
DNA: TGTGCCAGCAGTTTTGTTGGGAATACGCAGTATTTT
V: TRBV12-3/TRBV12-4
size: few
D: NA
J: TRBJ2-3

CDR3: CASSLGGGTAQYF
DNA: TGTGCCAGCAGTTTAGGGGGCGGGACGGCACAGTATTTT
V: TRBV27
size: NA
D: NA
J: TRBJ2-3

CDR3: CASKSDPGELFF
DNA: TGTGCCAGCAAGTCAGACCCCGGGGAGCTGTTTTTT
V: TRBV12-3/TRBV12-4
size: NA
D: NA
J: TRBJ2-2